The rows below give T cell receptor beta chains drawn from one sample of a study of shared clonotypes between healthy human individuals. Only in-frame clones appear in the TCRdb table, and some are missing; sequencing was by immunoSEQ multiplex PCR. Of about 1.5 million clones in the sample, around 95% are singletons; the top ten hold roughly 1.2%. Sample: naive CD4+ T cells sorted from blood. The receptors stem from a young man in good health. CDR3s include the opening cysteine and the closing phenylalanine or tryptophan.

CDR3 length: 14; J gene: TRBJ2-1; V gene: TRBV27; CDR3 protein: CASSLLKWGGEQFF
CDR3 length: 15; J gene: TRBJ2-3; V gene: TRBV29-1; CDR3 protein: CSVEILAGVVDTQYF
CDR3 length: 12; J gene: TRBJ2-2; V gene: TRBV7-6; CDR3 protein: CASSEGLGELFF
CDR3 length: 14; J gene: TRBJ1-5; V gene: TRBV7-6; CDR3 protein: CASSLESRNQPQHF
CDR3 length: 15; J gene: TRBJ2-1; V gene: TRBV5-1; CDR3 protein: CASSLDQGYYNEQFF
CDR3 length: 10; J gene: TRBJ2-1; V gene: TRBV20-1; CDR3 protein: CSVPRDEQFF
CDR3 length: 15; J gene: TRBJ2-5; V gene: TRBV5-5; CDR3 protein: CASSSSTGGSKTQYF
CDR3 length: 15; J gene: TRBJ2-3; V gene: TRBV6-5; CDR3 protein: CASRGSGSSTDTQYF
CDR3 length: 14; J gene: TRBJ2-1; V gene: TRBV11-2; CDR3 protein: CASSRDRVYNEQFF
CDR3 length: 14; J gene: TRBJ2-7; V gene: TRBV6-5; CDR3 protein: CASSKLAGPREQYF
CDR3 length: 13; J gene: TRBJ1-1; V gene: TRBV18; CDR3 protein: CASSATPGPEAFF
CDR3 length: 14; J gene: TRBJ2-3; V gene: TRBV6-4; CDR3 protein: CASSRGTSPDTQYF
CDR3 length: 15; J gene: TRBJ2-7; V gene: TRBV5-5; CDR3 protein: CASSLEDQGSYEQYF
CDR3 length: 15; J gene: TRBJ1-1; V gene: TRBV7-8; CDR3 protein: CASSLRLRLDTEAFF
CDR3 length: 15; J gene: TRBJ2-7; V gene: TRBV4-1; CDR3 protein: CASSHLGQGNYEQYF
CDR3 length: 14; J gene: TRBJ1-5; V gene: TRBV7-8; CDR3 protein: CASSLRTGGQPQHF
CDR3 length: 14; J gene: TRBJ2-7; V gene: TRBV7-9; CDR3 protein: CASSLGLSTYEQYF
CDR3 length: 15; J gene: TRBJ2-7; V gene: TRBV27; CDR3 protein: CASSSLAGGGSEQYF
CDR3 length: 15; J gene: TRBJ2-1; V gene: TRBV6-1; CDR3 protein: CASSEAGGLAGEQFF
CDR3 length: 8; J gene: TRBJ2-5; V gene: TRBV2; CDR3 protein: CARGGQYF